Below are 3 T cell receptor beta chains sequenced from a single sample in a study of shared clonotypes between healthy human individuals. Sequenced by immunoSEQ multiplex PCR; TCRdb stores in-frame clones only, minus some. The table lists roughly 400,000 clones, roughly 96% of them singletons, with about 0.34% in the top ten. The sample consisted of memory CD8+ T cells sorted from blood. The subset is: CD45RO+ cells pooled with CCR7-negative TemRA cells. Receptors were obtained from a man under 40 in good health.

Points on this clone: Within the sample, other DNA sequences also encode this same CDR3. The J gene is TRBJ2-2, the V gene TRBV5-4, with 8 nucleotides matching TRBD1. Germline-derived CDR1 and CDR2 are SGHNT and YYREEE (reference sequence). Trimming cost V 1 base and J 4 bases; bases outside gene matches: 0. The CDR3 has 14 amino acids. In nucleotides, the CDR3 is TGTGCCAGCAGCTTGACAGGGGGCACCGGGGAGCTGTTTTTT. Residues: CASSLTGGTGELFF.

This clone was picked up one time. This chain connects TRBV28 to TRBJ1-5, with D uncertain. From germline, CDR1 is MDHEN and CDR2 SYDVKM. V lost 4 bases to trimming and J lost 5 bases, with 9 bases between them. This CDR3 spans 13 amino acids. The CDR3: CASSWTAYQPQHF. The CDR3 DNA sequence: TGTGCCAGCAGTTGGACTGCCTATCAGCCCCAGCATTTT.

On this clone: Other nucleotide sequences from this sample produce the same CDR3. DNA for the CDR3: TGTGCCAGCAGCTCTTCTAGCGGGAGCTCCTACGAGCAGTACTTC. This codes for CASSSSSGSSYEQYF. The chain couples TRBV11-2 to TRBJ2-7; TRBD2 aligns across 10 bases. Trimming took 4 bases from V and 0 from J; bases not matched to a gene: 3. The germline gives CDR1 SGHAT, CDR2 FQNNGV. The CDR3 has 15 residues.